Presented here are 27 T cell receptor beta chains from one specimen sequenced in a study of blood T cells in healthy people across ages. The authors ran a second PCR of 7 to 11 cycles using a sample-barcoded 5' primer and a J-beta primer mix. TCRdb ran MiXCR on the 5' RACE reads and lists one entry per CDR3 protein. This table has hundreds of thousands of distinct CDR3 sequences, 20% to 30% appearing once. The data were also submitted as part of a second study, on T cells of mothers and their children.

The sample taken for sequencing was blood. All receptors derive from a boy aged 10-17 years in good health.

The gene calls are TRBV6-6 and TRBJ1-1; the D is unclear. This CDR3 has 15 amino acids. Germline loops: CDR1 MNHNY, CDR2 SVGAGI (reference sequence). V was clipped by 6 bases and J by 1 base, with 15 bases between them. This chain's CDR3 is CASRVPRAANTEAFF. The CDR3 DNA sequence: TGTGCCAGCAGGGTCCCCCGGGCGGCGAACACTGAAGCTTTCTTT.

This clonotype has more than one count but fewer than ten. This chain connects TRBV2 to TRBJ2-7, with D unresolved. The germline V and J ends were trimmed by 2 bases and 3 bases, with 11 bases remaining between them. Germline CDR1 is SNHLY and CDR2 is FYNNEI. The CDR3 contains 14 residues. The CDR3 bases are TGTGCCAGCAGTGAAATACCGATATACTACGAGCAGTACTTC. Amino acids: CASSEIPIYYEQYF. Full variable domain (outside the CDR3, taken from reference TRBV2 and TRBJ2-7): EPEVTQTPSHQVTQMGQEVILRCVPISNHLYFYWYRQILGQKVEFLVSFYNNEISEKSEIFDDQFSVERPDGSNFTLKIRSTKLEDSAMYFCASSEIPIYYEQYFGPGTRLTVT.

This clonotype occurred a few times. The chain recombines TRBV29-1 with TRBJ2-6; D not resolved. Germline V gene data show CDR1 as SQVTM and CDR2 as ANQGSEA. With 5 bases removed from V and 0 bases from J, the gap between germline ends came to 11 bases. CDR3 length: 15 amino acids. CDR3 DNA: TGCAGCGTTCTTAACAGTACCTCTGGGGCCAACGTCCTGACTTTC. It encodes CSVLNSTSGANVLTF.

This clonotype has more than one count but fewer than ten. This chain joins TRBV4-1 and TRBJ2-2, with 12 bases matching TRBD1. The V segment lost 1 base and the J segment 2 bases; nucleotides outside the gene matches: 2. Germline V gives CDR1 MGHRA, CDR2 YSYEKL. The CDR3 spans 17 residues. DNA of the CDR3: TGCGCCAGCAGCCAAGCGGGACAGGGGGCAAACACCGGGGAGCTGTTTTTT. Protein: CASSQAGQGANTGELFF.

The gene calls are TRBV5-1 and TRBJ2-5; D uncertain. The germline V and J ends were trimmed by 0 bases and 4 bases, with 10 bases remaining between them. From germline, CDR1 is SGHRS and CDR2 YFSETQ. The CDR3 is 14 amino acids. CDR3 DNA: TGCGCCAGCAGCTTGGCCGGTGAACCAGAGACCCAGTACTTC. Translating it yields CASSLAGEPETQYF.

This clonotype has a handful of counts. The rearrangement joins TRBV18 to TRBJ2-4; no clear D. This CDR3 region has 13 residues. Germline V lookup: CDR1 KGHSH, CDR2 LQKENI. Between the trimmed V and J ends, which lost 5 bases and 5 bases, there was a span of 10 bases. The CDR3 loop is CASSGDGQNIQYF. For the CDR3, the DNA is TGTGCCAGCTCAGGGGATGGTCAAAACATTCAGTACTTC.

The V call is TRBV29-1, the J call TRBJ2-2; TRBD1 agrees at 7 bases. Per the germline V gene, CDR1 is SQVTM and CDR2 is ANQGSEA. This CDR3 contains 14 residues. V lost 5 bases and J lost 3; bases outside the gene matches: 6. CDR3 DNA: TGCAGCGTTTCTAGGGGGCGCGACACCGGGGAGCTGTTTTTT. Its protein product is CSVSRGRDTGELFF.

This clonotype was seen a handful of times. The chain combines TRBV10-3 with TRBJ2-5, with D perhaps matching TRBD1 (6 bases). From germline, CDR1 is ENHRY and CDR2 SYGVKD. The CDR3 has 15 residues. Between the trimmed V and J ends, which lost 2 bases and 0 bases, there was a span of 10 bases. The CDR3 loop is CAISEQTGYQETQYF. Here the CDR3 DNA reads TGTGCCATCAGTGAGCAGACAGGATACCAAGAGACCCAGTACTTC.

In its sample, this clonotype was seen a few times. The chain couples TRBV18 to TRBJ2-1; a weak D match, TRBD2 (5 bases). The assigned J gene may be wrong: the sequence end matches TRBJ2-7 better. The CDR3 extends over 15 amino acids. Germline values: CDR1 KGHSH, CDR2 LQKENI. The CDR3 DNA is TGTGCCAGCTCCCCGGACGGGATAGCCTACTACGAGCAGTACTTC. Translation gives CASSPDGIAYYEQYF.

The chain carries TRBV6-4 and TRBJ1-1; D remains ambiguous. Trimming pared 6 bases from V and 1 base from J, leaving 12 bases between. CDR1 and CDR2 from the germline V gene are MRHNA and SNTAGT. This CDR3 has 14 amino acids. This CDR3 reads CASRANPGNTEAFF. For the CDR3, the DNA is TGTGCCAGCAGAGCCAATCCGGGGAACACTGAAGCTTTCTTT.

This clonotype was seen only a few times. This chain connects TRBV29-1 to TRBJ2-1; D is unclear. TRBJ2-5 matches the DNA end more closely, so the J call is doubtful. Germline CDR1 and CDR2: SQVTM and ANQGSEA. This CDR3 has 15 residues. The CDR3 here is CSVENFDHPRETQYF. CDR3 bases: TGCAGCGTTGAAAATTTCGATCACCCTCGGGAGACCCAGTACTTC.

This clonotype has just a few counts. This chain uses TRBV2 with TRBJ2-3; tentative D call: TRBD1 (6 bases). The V end lost 6 bases, the J end lost 2 bases, and 18 bases lay between the germline ends. Germline V CDR1 and CDR2: SNHLY, FYNNEI. This CDR3 has 16 amino acids. The CDR3 spells CASRPWDTPYTDTQYF. CDR3 DNA sequence: TGTGCCAGCAGGCCCTGGGACACTCCCTACACAGATACGCAGTATTTT.

This clonotype was observed a few times. The chain joins TRBV15 to TRBJ2-5; D gene ambiguous. V was trimmed by 1 base and J by 5 bases, leaving 14 bases between them. Germline values: CDR1 LNHNV, CDR2 YYDKDF (reference sequence). CDR3 length: 15 amino acids. This CDR3 reads CATSRVLAFSETQYF. The CDR3 DNA reads TGTGCCACCAGCAGAGTTCTGGCTTTCTCCGAGACCCAGTACTTC.

This clonotype came up a few times. This chain connects TRBV7-2 to TRBJ2-1; 10 bases map to TRBD2. Losses at the gene ends were 4 bases for V and 7 bases for J; bases not matched to a gene: 7. CDR3 length: 15 residues. From germline, CDR1 is SGHTA and CDR2 FQGNSA. The CDR3 region is CASSYKRGGPNEQFF. CDR3 DNA sequence: TGTGCCAGCAGCTACAAGCGGGGGGGCCCGAATGAGCAGTTCTTC.

This clonotype was detected only once. This rearrangement joins TRBV20-1 to TRBJ2-7, with a possible D match to TRBD2 (6 bases). V lost 3 bases to trimming and J lost 7 bases, with 16 bases between them. This CDR3 spans 13 amino acids. CDR1 is DFQATT and CDR2 is SNEGSKA in the germline V gene (reference sequence). The CDR3 reads CSASGGRMGEQYF. The CDR3 nucleotides read TGCAGTGCTAGCGGAGGGAGAATGGGAGAGCAGTACTTC.

About this clonotype itself: The junction differs from germline at one of its ends, possibly a read error. The chain combines TRBV4-2 with TRBJ1-1; D is unresolved. There are 15 residues in the CDR3. Germline CDR1 is LGHNA and CDR2 is YNFKEQ. DNA for the CDR3: TGTGCCGGCAGCCAAGATACCACCTTGAACACTGAAGCTTTCTTT. This encodes CAGSQDTTLNTEAFF.

The DNA of the CDR3 is TGCGCCAGCGCCATTCAAGAGACCCAGTACTTC. Translation gives CASAIQETQYF. The chain uses TRBV5-1 and TRBJ2-5; D call uncertain. The CDR3 loop spans 11 amino acids. Germline values: CDR1 SGHRS, CDR2 YFSETQ. The V and J ends lost 7 bases and 2 bases respectively, with 6 bases between them.

The chain couples TRBV5-1 to TRBJ2-2; the D is unclear. The CDR3 covers 13 residues. Germline lookup yields CDR1 SGHRS and CDR2 YFSETQ. V gave up 6 bases and J gave up 7 bases, with 13 bases separating them. The CDR3 nucleotides read TGCGCCAGCACCCTCCTTATAGGCGGGGAGCTGTTTTTT. Residues: CASTLLIGGELFF.

The chain carries TRBV5-5 and TRBJ2-5, with D possibly matching TRBD1 (6 bases). Germline CDR1 SGHKS, CDR2 YYEKEE (reference sequence). V was shortened by 4 bases and J by 7 bases, with 14 bases between the two germline ends. The CDR3 spans 13 residues. The CDR3 region has the DNA TGTGCCAGCAGCGAACAGGGATCAGGGACCCAGTACTTC. Its translation is CASSEQGSGTQYF.

The chain combines TRBV20-1 with TRBJ2-5, with D unclear. CDR1 and CDR2 from the germline V gene are DFQATT and SNEGSKA (reference sequence). This CDR3 comprises 15 residues. V dropped 5 bases and J dropped 0 bases, with 16 bases sitting between them. The CDR3 nucleotides read TGCAGTGCTCACACCCCCTTTAGAAACCAAGAGACCCAGTACTTC. Residues: CSAHTPFRNQETQYF.

This clonotype was observed a handful of times. This chain links TRBV9 with TRBJ1-6, with 8 positions matching TRBD1. CDR1 SGDLS and CDR2 YYNGEE come from the germline V gene. This CDR3 has 18 residues. V lost 3 bases and J lost 9; bases outside the gene matches: 17. CDR3 sequence reads: CASSAPGGLQGVSSPLHF. CDR3 coding DNA: TGTGCCAGCAGCGCCCCGGGCGGACTACAGGGGGTTAGTTCACCCCTCCACTTT.

Concerning this clonotype itself: One junction end does not reproduce the germline sequence, and a read error may be involved. V usage is TRBV9 and J usage is TRBJ2-1, with a tentative D call TRBD1 (5 bases). The J call may be faulty, since TRBJ2-5 better matches the DNA end. The CDR3 runs to 13 residues. Germline V gene data show CDR1 as SGDLS and CDR2 as YYNGEE. CDR3 bases: TGTGCCAGCGGCGTAGGGGTTGAAGAGACCCAGTACTTC. This sequence encodes CASGVGVEETQYF.

The chain employs TRBV6-1 and TRBJ2-4; the match to TRBD1 covers 11 bases. Trimming removed 6 bases from V and 6 bases from J; junction bases left unmatched: 4. The CDR3 contains 14 residues. CDR1 MNHNS and CDR2 SASEGT come from the germline V gene. This chain's CDR3 is CASRAGQGGNIQYF. CDR3 nucleotide sequence: TGTGCCAGCAGAGCGGGACAGGGGGGAAACATTCAGTACTTC.

This clonotype was recorded a few times. The CDR3 region has the DNA TGTGCCACTCATAGGGGGGGGTCCACTGAAGCTTTCTTT. Translated, it gives CATHRGGSTEAFF. The chain employs TRBV6-5 and TRBJ1-1, with D tentatively TRBD1 (6 bases). The CDR3 has 13 residues. The germline CDR1 and CDR2 sequences are MNHEY and SVGAGI. V gave up 10 bases and J gave up 4 bases, with 16 bases separating them.

A few counts support this clonotype. This chain joins TRBV12-3 or TRBV12-4 and TRBJ2-5; D gene uncertain. V was clipped by 1 base and J by 5 bases, with 8 bases between them. The CDR3 extends over 13 amino acids. For the CDR3, the DNA is TGTGCCAGCAGTTTAGGGGCGGTGGAGACCCAGTACTTC. Encoded protein: CASSLGAVETQYF.

The genes are TRBV20-1 and TRBJ2-7; 7 nucleotides align to TRBD2. J lost 2 bases, V lost 1 base, and 5 bases had no gene match. CDR3 size: 14 residues. The germline V gene encodes CDR1 DFQATT and CDR2 SNEGSKA (reference sequence). The CDR3 is CSARAGGNPYEQYF. In DNA, the CDR3 is TGCAGTGCTAGAGCGGGGGGTAATCCCTACGAGCAGTACTTC.

V is TRBV12-3 or TRBV12-4 and J is TRBJ2-3; D is perhaps TRBD1 (5 bases). Trimming shortened V by 6 bases and J by 1 base, and 14 bases separated the two germline ends. The CDR3 totals 15 residues. The CDR3 DNA reads TGTGCCAGCAGCATCTCGACAGTGCGCACAGATACGCAGTATTTT. Its translation: CASSISTVRTDTQYF.